Listed below are T cell receptor beta chains from one sample, sequenced in a study of Graves' ophthalmopathy and Graves' hyperthyroidism. TCRdb fed the multiplex PCR reads into MiXCR, producing one record per CDR3 protein. The sample consists of hundreds of thousands of distinct CDR3 sequences, over 13% of them appearing once. Sequencing used blood. Receptor source: a young woman with Graves' ophthalmopathy. Both conserved end residues are part of each CDR3.

CDR3 protein: CASRLTGSNSPLHF
V gene: TRBV2
J gene: TRBJ1-6

CDR3 protein: CAISGRSEGDTGNTIYF
V gene: TRBV10-3
J gene: TRBJ1-3

CDR3 protein: CASSFQSRTGSYEQYF
V gene: TRBV11-3
J gene: TRBJ2-7

CDR3 protein: CASDPGGGSSEAFF
V gene: TRBV6-1
J gene: TRBJ1-1

CDR3 protein: CAWSPQKNYGYTF
V gene: TRBV30
J gene: TRBJ1-2

CDR3 protein: CASSSSQRSYEQYF
V gene: TRBV27
J gene: TRBJ2-7

CDR3 protein: CSARDGPSGGDTGELFF
V gene: TRBV20-1
J gene: TRBJ2-2

CDR3 protein: CAISRENQPQHF
V gene: TRBV10-3
J gene: TRBJ1-5

CDR3 protein: CASTSTGVNTEAFF
V gene: TRBV12-3/TRBV12-4
J gene: TRBJ1-1

CDR3 protein: CASSPDDSPLHF
V gene: TRBV12-3/TRBV12-4
J gene: TRBJ1-6

CDR3 protein: CASSLSYPAPNTEAFF
V gene: TRBV28
J gene: TRBJ1-1

CDR3 protein: CASSTTRDRWETQYF
V gene: TRBV4-1
J gene: TRBJ2-5

CDR3 protein: CASRKEGTAINSPLHF
V gene: TRBV7-8
J gene: TRBJ1-6

CDR3 protein: CASIKGAGSNQPQHF
V gene: TRBV19
J gene: TRBJ1-5

CDR3 protein: CASSAPIRHTEELFF
V gene: TRBV28
J gene: TRBJ2-2

CDR3 protein: CAISERTGTNTGELFF
V gene: TRBV10-3
J gene: TRBJ2-2

CDR3 protein: CASSQVTGVNTEAFF
V gene: TRBV3-1
J gene: TRBJ1-1

CDR3 protein: CASSFDSYQPQHF
V gene: TRBV27
J gene: TRBJ1-5

CDR3 protein: CASSQAPGQEINYGYTF
V gene: TRBV4-2
J gene: TRBJ1-2

CDR3 protein: CASTGQGANQPQHF
V gene: TRBV2
J gene: TRBJ1-5

CDR3 protein: CASKLLMTGQEPYGYTF
V gene: TRBV28
J gene: TRBJ1-2

CDR3 protein: CATSRETGYEQYF
V gene: TRBV15
J gene: TRBJ2-7

CDR3 protein: CASSLGVRSSGANVLTF
V gene: TRBV12-3/TRBV12-4
J gene: TRBJ2-6

CDR3 protein: CSASIEQYF
V gene: TRBV20-1
J gene: TRBJ2-7

CDR3 protein: CASSPGFLEGYQPQHF
V gene: TRBV27
J gene: TRBJ1-5

CDR3 protein: CASSPLGNQPQHF
V gene: TRBV7-6
J gene: TRBJ1-5

CDR3 protein: CSPLTGTPEAFF
V gene: TRBV20-1
J gene: TRBJ1-1

CDR3 protein: CATSTWGGGSETQYF
V gene: TRBV15
J gene: TRBJ2-5

CDR3 protein: CASSSSGTGRGPLHF
V gene: TRBV12-3/TRBV12-4
J gene: TRBJ1-6

CDR3 protein: CASLRRGQGQPQHF
V gene: TRBV28
J gene: TRBJ1-5

CDR3 protein: CSAREGPGYQETQYF
V gene: TRBV20-1
J gene: TRBJ2-5

CDR3 protein: CASSLHGLNYGYTF
V gene: TRBV27
J gene: TRBJ1-2

CDR3 protein: CASSVGSIPLYEQYF
V gene: TRBV9
J gene: TRBJ2-7

CDR3 protein: CASSSHGQGSQAFF
V gene: TRBV27
J gene: TRBJ1-1

CDR3 protein: CSGGQENTGELFF
V gene: TRBV29-1
J gene: TRBJ2-2